Below are 8 T cell receptor beta chains sequenced from a single sample in a study of T cell clonotyping in hematopoietic cell transplantation. Repertoires were generated with immunoSEQ multiplex PCR, while TCRdb's copy carries only in-frame clones and drops some. The sample holds almost 20,000 clones, around 80% seen once. Sample: peripheral blood mononuclear cells. Source of these receptors: a man in his sixties in good health. Some clones in this sample may be carry-over from other donors' samples.

This clone was observed a single time. This chain connects TRBV29-1 to TRBJ2-7; D tentatively fits TRBD1 or TRBD2 (5 bases each). The DNA end is a closer match to TRBJ2-1, so the J assignment may be wrong. Germline V gives CDR1 SQVTM, CDR2 ANQGSEA. The CDR3 runs to 13 residues. CDR3 sequence reads: CSVARDPQNEQFF. For the CDR3, the DNA is TGCAGCGTTGCCCGGGACCCCCAAAATGAGCAGTTCTTC.

This clone was seen just once. This CDR3 reads CSVGGGQRINYGYTF. The CDR3 DNA sequence: TGCAGCGTTGGGGGAGGACAGCGAATTAACTATGGCTACACCTTC. The chain combines TRBV29-1 with TRBJ1-2, with TRBD1 as a possible D gene (6 bases). CDR1 is SQVTM, CDR2 ANQGSEA, per germline. The CDR3 has 15 residues. Trimming took off 4 bases at V and 1 base at J, with 16 bases between the two ends.

This chain links TRBV9 with TRBJ2-7, with 9 bases aligning to TRBD1. J lost 7 bases, V lost 5 bases, and 10 bases had no gene match. Germline CDR1 is SGDLS and CDR2 is YYNGEE. The CDR3 has 14 residues. DNA for the CDR3: TGTGCCAGCAGTGGGGGGACAGGGAGGCGAGAGCAGTACTTC. Encoded protein: CASSGGTGRREQYF.

The V and J genes are TRBV11-2 and TRBJ1-1; unclear D gene. This CDR3 has 16 amino acids. The germline CDR1 and CDR2 sequences are SGHAT and FQNNGV. Trimming pared 0 bases from V and 1 base from J, leaving 12 bases between. As DNA, the CDR3 is TGTGCCAGCAGCTTAGATTTGGCAGATTGGAACACTGAAGCTTTCTTT. It encodes CASSLDLADWNTEAFF.

V is TRBV11-3 and J is TRBJ2-5; D may correspond to TRBD1 or TRBD2 (6 bases each). Trimming pared 2 bases from V and 1 base from J, leaving 11 bases between. Germline V gene lookup returns CDR1 SGHNT and CDR2 YENEEA. The CDR3 contains 15 residues. As DNA, the CDR3 is TGTGCCAGCAGCTTAAGCGGAGGGGGCCAAGAGACCCAGTACTTC. This translates into CASSLSGGGQETQYF.

The CDR3 nucleotides read TGTGCCAGCAGCGTCAACAGGGGGCCCCAAGAGACCCAGTACTTC. Amino acid sequence: CASSVNRGPQETQYF. This chain links TRBV11-3 with TRBJ2-5; 9 nucleotides align to TRBD1. The CDR3 is 15 amino acids. From germline, CDR1 is SGHNT and CDR2 YENEEA. The V gene end was trimmed by 5 bases and the J gene end by 1 base; junction bases not matched to a gene: 5.

This clone was found once. The J gene is TRBJ2-3, the V gene TRBV28; D unclear. Germline CDR1 reads MDHEN; CDR2 reads SYDVKM. The CDR3 extends over 14 amino acids. Deletions cut 2 bases from V and 0 bases from J, with 6 bases between. CDR3 sequence: CASSLAGSTDTQYF. The CDR3 DNA is TGTGCCAGCAGTTTAGCCGGAAGCACAGATACGCAGTATTTT.

The CDR3: CASSRRVGTPGNEQFF. Written as DNA, the CDR3 is TGTGCCAGCAGCCGAAGGGTCGGGACTCCAGGCAATGAGCAGTTCTTC. The chain recombines TRBV11-2 with TRBJ2-1; a possible D gene is TRBD2 (6 bases). V dropped 5 bases and J dropped 6 bases, with 20 bases sitting between them. This CDR3 contains 16 residues. CDR1 and CDR2 (germline): SGHAT, FQNNGV.